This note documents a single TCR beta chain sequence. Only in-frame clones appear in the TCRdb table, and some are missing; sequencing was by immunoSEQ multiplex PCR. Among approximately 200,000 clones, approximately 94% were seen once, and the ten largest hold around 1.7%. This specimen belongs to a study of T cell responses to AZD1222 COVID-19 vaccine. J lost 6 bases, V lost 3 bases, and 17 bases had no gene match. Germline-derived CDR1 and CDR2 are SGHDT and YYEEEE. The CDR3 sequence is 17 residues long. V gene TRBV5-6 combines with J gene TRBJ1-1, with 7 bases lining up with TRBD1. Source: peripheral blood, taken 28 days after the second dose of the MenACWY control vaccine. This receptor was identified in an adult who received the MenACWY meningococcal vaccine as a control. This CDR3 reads CASSSAPGTLRGSEAFF. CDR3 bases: TGTGCCAGCAGCTCGGCCCCCGGGACACTCAGGGGGTCTGAAGCTTTCTTT.